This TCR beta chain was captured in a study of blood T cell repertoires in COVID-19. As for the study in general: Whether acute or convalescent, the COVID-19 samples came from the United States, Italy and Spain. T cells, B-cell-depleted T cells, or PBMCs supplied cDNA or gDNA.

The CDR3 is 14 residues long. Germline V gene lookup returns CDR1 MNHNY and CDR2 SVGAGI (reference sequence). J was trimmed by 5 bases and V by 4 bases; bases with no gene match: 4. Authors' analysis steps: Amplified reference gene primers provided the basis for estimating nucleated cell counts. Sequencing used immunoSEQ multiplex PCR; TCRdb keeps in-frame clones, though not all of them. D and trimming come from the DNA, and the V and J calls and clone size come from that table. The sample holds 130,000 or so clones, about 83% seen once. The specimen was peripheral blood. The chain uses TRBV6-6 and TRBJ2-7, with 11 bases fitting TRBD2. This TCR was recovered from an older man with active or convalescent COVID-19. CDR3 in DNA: TGTGCCAGCAGTTCGACTAGCGGGGCCCACGAGCAGTACTTC. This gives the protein CASSSTSGAHEQYF.